This T cell receptor beta chain was sequenced for a study of CD4+ T cells in melanoma. Study-level findings and limits: In melanoma, neoantigen-specific CD4+ T cells reportedly differed in differentiation state.

Sequencing used immunoSEQ multiplex PCR; TCRdb keeps in-frame clones, though not all of them. The repertoire includes about 10,000 clones, approximately 70% of them detected once, and 9.5% sits in the top ten. Comment on this clone: Antigen: not known.

Sequencing was done on a sample of cells from a culture (not recorded whether cultured in vitro). The clonotype comes from a human donor with melanoma.

Here the CDR3 DNA reads TGCGCCAGCAGCCCCGGATCGGGGGTCGTCGGGGAGCTGTTTTTT. Its translation: CASSPGSGVVGELFF. V and J are TRBV5-1 and TRBJ2-2; D might be TRBD2 (6 bases). Germline values: CDR1 SGHRS, CDR2 YFSETQ. The CDR3 is 15 residues long. V was shortened by 4 bases and J by 7 bases, with 17 bases between the two germline ends.